Listed below are T cell receptor beta chains from one sample, sequenced in a study of cytomegalovirus exposure and HLA in healthy donors. The assay was immunoSEQ multiplex PCR, and TCRdb's table has in-frame clones only and misses some. The sample includes approximately 180,000 clones, around 75% of them seen just once. Sequences were obtained from PBMCs. These receptor sequences come from a male donor in good health and CMV-seronegative. CDR3s leave out the opening cysteine and the closing phenylalanine or tryptophan. Clone sizes are given selectively: once, few, many, or a class where the clone is expanded.

abundance	v_gene	j_gene	CDR3aa
.	TRBV30	TRBJ2-1	AWSPIGGLPNYNEQF
.	TRBV6-1	TRBJ1-5	ASSESVGGWSNQPQH
.	TRBV28	TRBJ1-2	ASSATANYGYT
few	TRBV30	TRBJ2-1	AWTVSYNEQF
.	TRBV6-5	TRBJ2-2	ASSRGSNTGELF
.	TRBV30	TRBJ1-5	AWSTGVGNQPQH
.	TRBV5-6	TRBJ2-2	ASSLAGNTGELF
.	TRBV7-3	TRBJ1-1	ASSPTAGLNTEAF
.	TRBV7-9	TRBJ2-1	ASRNGQGISEQF
few	TRBV15	TRBJ2-7	ATSRESGGSYEQY
few	TRBV27	TRBJ2-7	ASSLSLAGLYEQY
few	TRBV6-5	TRBJ1-4	ASSSPGEYNEKLF
once	TRBV4-1	TRBJ1-2	ASMWGTGVNYGYT
.	TRBV27	TRBJ1-1	ASSLSRVPNTEAF
.	TRBV6-1	TRBJ2-3	ASILGLTDTQY
.	TRBV6-5	TRBJ2-3	ASMSRSQDTQY
.	TRBV5-4	TRBJ2-1	ASSPGTRDNEQF
.	TRBV2	TRBJ1-2	ASRSRGYGYT
.	TRBV28	TRBJ2-3	ASSLSGTDTQY
.	TRBV21-1	TRBJ2-1	ASSPGGRFPRGQF
.	TRBV28	TRBJ1-1	ASSWQGRTEAF
.	TRBV28	TRBJ1-2	ASRTGGANYGYT
.	TRBV6-6	TRBJ2-1	ASSKGQGGNYNEQF
few	TRBV10-3	TRBJ2-7	ASRDRDYEQY
.	TRBV6-1	TRBJ1-1	ASTPWARDTEAF
.	TRBV15	TRBJ1-6	ATSRGQAGDSPLH
.	TRBV30	TRBJ1-6	AWTDSEDNSPLH
.	TRBV6-1	TRBJ1-2	ASTSRGKNGYT
few	TRBV7-2	TRBJ2-7	ASSAGVSYEQY
few	TRBV27	TRBJ1-4	ASSLSVQETTNEKLF
.	TRBV13	TRBJ1-5	ASSLGRKGNQPQH
.	TRBV6-5	TRBJ2-3	ASSYSRETDTQY
once	TRBV30	TRBJ1-5	AWSEGQGALQPQH
.	TRBV7-9	TRBJ1-6	ASSPTPRRDSPLH
.	TRBV4-3	TRBJ2-1	ASSLDSGSEHEQF
.	TRBV28	TRBJ1-1	ASSSFPTGGTEAF
.	TRBV7-2	TRBJ2-7	ASSQRTGTSRYEQY
.	TRBV28	.	ASRTSGRIGEQY
.	TRBV7-8	TRBJ1-5	ASSPGGDTYQPQH
.	TRBV7-2	TRBJ2-1	ASSFRTSGRNEQF
.	TRBV19	TRBJ1-3	ASRIEASGNTIY
few	TRBV30	TRBJ2-1	AWSEGTGYNEQF
.	TRBV6-6	TRBJ1-4	ASSYEGRGSEKLF
once	TRBV15	TRBJ2-4	ATSRPRPPPRGSTKNIQY
.	TRBV6-6	TRBJ1-2	ASSYEGAGGYGYT
few	TRBV19	TRBJ2-3	ASSLSGPYLGDTQY
.	TRBV6-5	TRBJ1-1	ASSSVGARAF
.	TRBV20-1	TRBJ1-1	SARQGGYAF